These T cell receptor beta chains were read from a single sample in a study of human T cells and chemical hapten exposure. Via MiXCR, TCRdb re-called the RACE reads, giving one row per CDR3 protein. The sample shows 300,000 to 450,000 distinct CDR3 sequences, approximately 5% of them seen only once. The sequencing here drew on whole blood, taken in connection with sensitization to the hapten diphenylcyclopropenone (DPC). These receptors came from a woman between 50 and 59 years old with alopecia areata. Some clones in this sample may be carry-over from other donors' samples. Each CDR3 is given with its conserved first and last residue.

v_call cdr3_aa
TRBV7-9 CASSLGTANTDTQYF
TRBV14 CASSQRTGFMNTEAFF
TRBV5-1 CASSLGDRRLEQYF
TRBV6-2/TRBV6-3 CASTLSGRMSSYEQYF
TRBV7-8 CASSLVLADIQETQYF
TRBV5-4 CASSPEGYLTEAFF
TRBV5-6 CASSSGPSTNEKLFF
TRBV6-6 CASRKFEGGYTF
TRBV12-3/TRBV12-4 CASVQGTSPYNEQFF
TRBV9 CASSVGGAGVEAFF
TRBV11-2 CASSRLPTSDTQYF
TRBV20-1 CSARVQGLAGGTDTQYF
TRBV18 CASSPTGTSEQYF
TRBV3-1 CASSQQSEAFF
TRBV7-2 CASSLAGAGYEQYF
TRBV27 CASSPERGNTIYF
TRBV20-1 CSASTGQLGTQYF
TRBV4-2 CASSQGGFLGQDIQYF
TRBV3-1 CASSRSFLQPQHF
TRBV9 CASSVGVAGFQETQYF
TRBV12-3/TRBV12-4 CASSLQGIGGYTF
TRBV5-1 CASKSDLQTDTQYF
TRBV12-5 CASGLRGFPSEQYF
TRBV20-1 CSARDFAGVTYEQYF
TRBV11-2 CASSVRAGVLPGELFF
TRBV3-1 CASSQVASGSGEQFF
TRBV24-1 CATSGIDRGVQETQYF